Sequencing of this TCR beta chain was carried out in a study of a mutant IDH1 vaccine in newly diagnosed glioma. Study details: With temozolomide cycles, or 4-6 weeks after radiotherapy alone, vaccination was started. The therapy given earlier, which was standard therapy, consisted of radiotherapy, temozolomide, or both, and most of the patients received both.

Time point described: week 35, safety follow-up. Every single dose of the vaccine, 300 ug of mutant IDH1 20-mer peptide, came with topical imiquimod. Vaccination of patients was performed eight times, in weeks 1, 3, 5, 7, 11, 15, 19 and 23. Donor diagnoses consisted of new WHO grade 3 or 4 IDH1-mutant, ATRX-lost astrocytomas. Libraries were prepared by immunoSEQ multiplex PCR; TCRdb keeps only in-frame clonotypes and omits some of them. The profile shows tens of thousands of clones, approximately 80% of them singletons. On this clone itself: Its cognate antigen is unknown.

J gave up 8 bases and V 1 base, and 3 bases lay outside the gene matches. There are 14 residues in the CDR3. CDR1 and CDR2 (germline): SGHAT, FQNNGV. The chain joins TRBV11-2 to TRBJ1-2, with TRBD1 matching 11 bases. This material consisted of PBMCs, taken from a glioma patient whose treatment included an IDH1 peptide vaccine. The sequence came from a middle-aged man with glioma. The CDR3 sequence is CASSLVDRGLGYTF. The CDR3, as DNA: TGTGCCAGCAGCTTAGTGGACAGGGGGCTCGGCTACACCTTC.